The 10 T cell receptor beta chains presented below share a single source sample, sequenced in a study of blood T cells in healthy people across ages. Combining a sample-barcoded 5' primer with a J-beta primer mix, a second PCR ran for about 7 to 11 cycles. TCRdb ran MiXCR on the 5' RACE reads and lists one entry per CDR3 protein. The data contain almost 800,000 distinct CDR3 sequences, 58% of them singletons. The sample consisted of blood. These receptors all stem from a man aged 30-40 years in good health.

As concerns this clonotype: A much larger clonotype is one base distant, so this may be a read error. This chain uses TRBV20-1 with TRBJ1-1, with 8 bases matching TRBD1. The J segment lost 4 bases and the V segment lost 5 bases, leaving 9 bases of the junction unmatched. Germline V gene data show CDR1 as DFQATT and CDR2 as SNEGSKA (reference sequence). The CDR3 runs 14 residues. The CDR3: CSAPIDTGGTEAFF. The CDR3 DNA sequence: TGCAGTGCTCCGATTGACACAGGGGGCACTGAAGCTTTCTTT.

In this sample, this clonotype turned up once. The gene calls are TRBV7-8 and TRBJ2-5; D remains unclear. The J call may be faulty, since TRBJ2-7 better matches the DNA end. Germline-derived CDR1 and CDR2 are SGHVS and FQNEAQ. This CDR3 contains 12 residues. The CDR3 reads CASSYTTGEQYF. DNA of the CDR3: TGTGCCAGCAGCTACACTACGGGCGAGCAGTACTTC.

This CDR3 is CATSDLWEADTQYF. CDR3 coding DNA: TGTGCCACCAGTGATTTATGGGAGGCAGATACGCAGTATTTT. The J gene is TRBJ2-3, the V gene TRBV24-1; D is possibly TRBD2 (6 bases). Germline CDR1 is KGHDR and CDR2 is SFDVKD. V shed 1 base and J shed 4 bases, with 8 bases lying between them. CDR3 length equals 14 residues.

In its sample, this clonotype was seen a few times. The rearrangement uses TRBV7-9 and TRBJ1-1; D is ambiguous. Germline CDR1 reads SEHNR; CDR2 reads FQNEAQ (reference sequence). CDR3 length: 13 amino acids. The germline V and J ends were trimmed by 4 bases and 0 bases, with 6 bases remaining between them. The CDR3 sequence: CASSYTVNTEAFF. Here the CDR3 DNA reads TGTGCCAGCAGCTACACGGTGAACACTGAAGCTTTCTTT.

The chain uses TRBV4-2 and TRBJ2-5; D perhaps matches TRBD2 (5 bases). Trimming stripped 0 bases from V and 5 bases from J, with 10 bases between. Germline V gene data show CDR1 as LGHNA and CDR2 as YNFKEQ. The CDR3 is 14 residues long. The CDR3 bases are TGTGCCAGCAGCCAAGATCTAGCCGATGAGACCCAGTACTTC. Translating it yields CASSQDLADETQYF.

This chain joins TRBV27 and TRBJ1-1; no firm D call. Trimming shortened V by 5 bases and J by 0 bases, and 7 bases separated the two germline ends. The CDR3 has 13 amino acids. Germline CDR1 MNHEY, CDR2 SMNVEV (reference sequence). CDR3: CASSAPMNTEAFF. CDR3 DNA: TGTGCCAGCAGTGCGCCCATGAACACTGAAGCTTTCTTT.

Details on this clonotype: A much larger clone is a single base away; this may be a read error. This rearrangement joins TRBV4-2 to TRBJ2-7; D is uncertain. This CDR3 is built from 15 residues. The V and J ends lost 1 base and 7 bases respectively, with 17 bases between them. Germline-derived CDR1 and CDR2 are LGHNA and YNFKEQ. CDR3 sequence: CASSQVGLSNNEQYF. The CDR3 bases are TGTGCCAGCAGCCAAGTCGGGCTATCAAACAATGAGCAGTACTTC.

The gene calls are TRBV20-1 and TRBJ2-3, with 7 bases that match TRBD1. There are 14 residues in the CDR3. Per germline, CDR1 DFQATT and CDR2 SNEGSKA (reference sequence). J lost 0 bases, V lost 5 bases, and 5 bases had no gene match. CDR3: CSAPDRVSTDTQYF. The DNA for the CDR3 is TGCAGTGCTCCCGACAGGGTGAGCACAGATACGCAGTATTTT.

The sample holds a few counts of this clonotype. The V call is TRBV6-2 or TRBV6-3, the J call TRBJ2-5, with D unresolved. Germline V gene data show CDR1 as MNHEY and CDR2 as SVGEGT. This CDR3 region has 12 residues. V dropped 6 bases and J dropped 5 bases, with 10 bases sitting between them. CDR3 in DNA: TGTGCCAGCAGGACCCCCCAGGAGACCCAGTACTTC. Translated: CASRTPQETQYF.

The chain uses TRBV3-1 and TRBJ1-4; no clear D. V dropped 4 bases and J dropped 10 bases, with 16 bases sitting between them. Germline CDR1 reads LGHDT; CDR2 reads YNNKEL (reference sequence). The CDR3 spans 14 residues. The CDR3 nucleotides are TGTGCCAGCAGCCCCGACGTAGGGAATCGAAAACTGTTTTTT. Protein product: CASSPDVGNRKLFF.